This record looks at one T cell receptor beta chain sequence and its context. Its matching antigen is unknown. Here immunoSEQ multiplex PCR was the method, and the copy in TCRdb shows in-frame clones only, minus some. The table records fewer than 85,000 clones, approximately 80% of them present only once. The record originates from a study of OX40 agonist ivuxolimab in advanced cancers. Across the whole study: Every 2 weeks, patients got intravenous ivuxolimab at one of six dose levels (0.01-10 mg/kg). Study-wide results and caveats: At doses 0.1 to 3.0 mg/kg, CD4+ and CD8+ clones expanded.

Trimming stripped 6 bases from V and 9 bases from J, with 12 bases between. The CDR3 has 12 amino acids. Looked up from germline, CDR1 is SGHVS and CDR2 is FNYEAQ. Patients were ineligible given autoimmune disease history or systemic immunosuppression. The chain carries TRBV7-6 and TRBJ1-5; D not resolved. The TCR originated in an adult with an advanced solid tumor such as melanoma, head and neck, liver or kidney cancer. The sample consisted of CD4+ or CD8+ T cells sorted from blood, taken in a trial of the OX40 agonist ivuxolimab. CDR3 coding DNA: TGTGCCAGCAGTCGAACTTCGGGGCCCCAGCATTTT. Amino acids: CASSRTSGPQHF.